This T cell receptor (beta chain) comes out of a study of T cell responses to AZD1222 COVID-19 vaccine. Findings and limits, study-wide: Baseline antibody screening turned up just six seropositive AZD1222 recipients. Females made up more of the donors, who were largely white British, and clonal diversity may have come out too low.

Data came from immunoSEQ multiplex PCR; TCRdb stores just in-frame clones and leaves some out. The sample has over 130,000 clones; more than 70% are singletons. V lost 2 bases and J lost 6, with 6 bases in between. Germline assignment: CDR1 SGHKS and CDR2 YYEKEE (reference sequence). This CDR3 comprises 11 residues. Comment on this clone: Its antigen is undetermined.

Second-dose schedules of about 4 or about 12 weeks were combined. The material sequenced was peripheral blood, taken 28 days after the second AZD1222 dose. V is TRBV5-5 and J is TRBJ2-7, with D perhaps matching TRBD2 (5 bases). The sequence was collected from an adult who received the AZD1222 COVID-19 vaccine. This CDR3 is CASSFGGEQYF. CDR3 DNA: TGTGCCAGCAGCTTTGGAGGCGAGCAGTACTTC.